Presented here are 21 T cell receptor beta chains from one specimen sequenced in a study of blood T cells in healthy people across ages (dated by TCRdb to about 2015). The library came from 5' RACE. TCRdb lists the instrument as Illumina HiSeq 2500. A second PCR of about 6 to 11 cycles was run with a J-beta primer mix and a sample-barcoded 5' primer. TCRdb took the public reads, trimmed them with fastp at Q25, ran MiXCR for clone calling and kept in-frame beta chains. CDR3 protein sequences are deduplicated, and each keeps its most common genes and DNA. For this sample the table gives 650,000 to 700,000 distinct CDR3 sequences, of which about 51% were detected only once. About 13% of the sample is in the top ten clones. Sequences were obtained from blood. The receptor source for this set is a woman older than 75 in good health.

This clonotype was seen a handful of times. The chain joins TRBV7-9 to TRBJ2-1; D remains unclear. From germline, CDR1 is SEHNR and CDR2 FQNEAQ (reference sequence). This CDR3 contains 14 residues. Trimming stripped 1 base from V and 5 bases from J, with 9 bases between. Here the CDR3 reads CASSLVPDNNEQFF. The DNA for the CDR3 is TGTGCCAGCAGCTTAGTGCCAGATAACAATGAGCAGTTCTTC.

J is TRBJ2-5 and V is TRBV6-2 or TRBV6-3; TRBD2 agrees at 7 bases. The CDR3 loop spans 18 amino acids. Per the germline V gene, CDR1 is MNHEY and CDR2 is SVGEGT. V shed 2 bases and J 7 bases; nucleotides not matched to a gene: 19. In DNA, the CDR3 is TGTGCCAGCAGTTACCTACTCGGGGGGATTGACAAATGGTTGACCCAGTACTTC. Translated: CASSYLLGGIDKWLTQYF.

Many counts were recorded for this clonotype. CDR3: CASSLEGEGSKYF. In DNA form, the CDR3 reads TGCGCCAGCAGCTTGGAGGGTGAGGGATCCAAGTACTTC. This chain uses TRBV5-1 with TRBJ2-4; TRBD2 might be the D (5 bases). The germline V gene encodes CDR1 SGHRS and CDR2 YFSETQ. The length of the CDR3 is 13 residues. The V end lost 0 bases, the J end lost 14 bases, and 15 bases lay between the germline ends.

Written as DNA, the CDR3 is TGCAGCGTAGACACGTACTATGGCTACACCTTC. Translated, it gives CSVDTYYGYTF. The chain joins TRBV29-1 to TRBJ1-2; D is undetermined. CDR1 and CDR2 (germline): SQVTM, ANQGSEA. Trimming cost V 6 bases and J 3 bases, with 8 bases left between them. The CDR3 contains 11 residues.

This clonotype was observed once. The CDR3 spells CSANRGWPDNYGYTF. For the CDR3, the DNA is TGCAGTGCCAACAGGGGATGGCCCGATAACTATGGCTACACCTTC. V usage is TRBV20-1 and J usage is TRBJ1-2; 7 nucleotides line up with TRBD1. Germline CDR1 is DFQATT and CDR2 is SNEGSKA (reference sequence). J gave up 1 base and V 6 bases, and 11 bases lay outside the gene matches. The CDR3 contains 15 residues.

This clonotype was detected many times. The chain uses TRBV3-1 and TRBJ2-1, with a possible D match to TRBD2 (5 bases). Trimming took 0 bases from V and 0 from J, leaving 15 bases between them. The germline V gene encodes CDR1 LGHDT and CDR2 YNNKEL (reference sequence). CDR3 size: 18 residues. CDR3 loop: CASSQDRKRRASYNEQFF. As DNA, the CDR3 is TGTGCCAGCAGCCAAGATCGGAAGCGGCGGGCCTCCTACAATGAGCAGTTCTTC.

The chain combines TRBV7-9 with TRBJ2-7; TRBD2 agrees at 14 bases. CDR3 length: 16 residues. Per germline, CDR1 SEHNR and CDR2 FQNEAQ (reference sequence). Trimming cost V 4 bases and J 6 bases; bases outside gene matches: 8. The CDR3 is CASSSPTGTSGSEQYF. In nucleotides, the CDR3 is TGTGCCAGCAGCTCGCCGACAGGGACTAGCGGGAGCGAGCAGTACTTC.

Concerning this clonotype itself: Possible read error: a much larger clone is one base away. DNA of the CDR3: TGTGCCAGCACAATTTGGTCCCAGGGCCTCAATGAGCAGTTCTTC. It encodes CASTIWSQGLNEQFF. The rearrangement links TRBV12-3 or TRBV12-4 to TRBJ2-1; D might be TRBD1 (5 bases). This CDR3 has 15 residues. Trimming took off 7 bases at V and 6 bases at J, with 19 bases between the two ends.

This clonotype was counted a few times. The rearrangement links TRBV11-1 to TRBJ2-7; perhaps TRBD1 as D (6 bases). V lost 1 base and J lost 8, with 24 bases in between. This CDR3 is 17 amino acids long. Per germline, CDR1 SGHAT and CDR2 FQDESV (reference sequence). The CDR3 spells CASSLGTLRGIGYKQYF. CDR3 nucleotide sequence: TGTGCCAGCAGCTTAGGTACCCTCAGGGGTATTGGATACAAGCAGTACTTC.

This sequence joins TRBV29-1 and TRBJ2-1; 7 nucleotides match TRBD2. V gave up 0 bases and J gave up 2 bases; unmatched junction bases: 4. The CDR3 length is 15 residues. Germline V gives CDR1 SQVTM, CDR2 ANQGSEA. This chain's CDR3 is CSVEEAGTTYNEQFF. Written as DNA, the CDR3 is TGCAGCGTTGAAGAAGCGGGGACTACCTACAATGAGCAGTTCTTC.

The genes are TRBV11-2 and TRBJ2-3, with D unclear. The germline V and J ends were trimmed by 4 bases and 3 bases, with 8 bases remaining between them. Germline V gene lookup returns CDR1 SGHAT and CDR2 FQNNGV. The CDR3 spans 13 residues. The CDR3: CASSWVGTDTQYF. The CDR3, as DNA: TGTGCCAGCAGCTGGGTGGGGACAGATACGCAGTATTTT.

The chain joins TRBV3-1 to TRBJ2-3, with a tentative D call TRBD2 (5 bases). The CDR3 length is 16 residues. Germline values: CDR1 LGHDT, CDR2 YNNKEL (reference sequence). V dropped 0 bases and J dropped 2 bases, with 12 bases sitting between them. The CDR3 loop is CASSQDSHDYTDTQYF. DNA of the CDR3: TGTGCCAGCAGCCAAGACTCCCACGACTACACAGATACGCAGTATTTT.

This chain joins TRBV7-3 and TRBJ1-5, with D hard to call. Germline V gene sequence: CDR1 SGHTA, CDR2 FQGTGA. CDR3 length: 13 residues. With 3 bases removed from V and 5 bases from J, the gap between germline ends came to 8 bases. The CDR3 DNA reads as TGTGCCAGCAGCTTTCAGTGGGATCAGCCCCAGCATTTT. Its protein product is CASSFQWDQPQHF.

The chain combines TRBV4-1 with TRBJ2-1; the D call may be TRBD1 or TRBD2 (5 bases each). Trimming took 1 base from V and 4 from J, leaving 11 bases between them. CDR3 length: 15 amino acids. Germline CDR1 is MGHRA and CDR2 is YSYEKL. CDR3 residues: CASSQVEGRYNEQFF. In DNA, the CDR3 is TGCGCCAGCAGCCAAGTCGAGGGACGGTACAATGAGCAGTTCTTC.

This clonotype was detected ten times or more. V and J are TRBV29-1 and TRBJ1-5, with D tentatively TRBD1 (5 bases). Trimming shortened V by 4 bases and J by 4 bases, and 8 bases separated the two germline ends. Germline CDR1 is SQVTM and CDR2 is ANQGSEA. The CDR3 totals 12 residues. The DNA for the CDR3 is TGCAGCGTTGGACAGCAAAATCAGCCCCAGCATTTT. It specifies CSVGQQNQPQHF.

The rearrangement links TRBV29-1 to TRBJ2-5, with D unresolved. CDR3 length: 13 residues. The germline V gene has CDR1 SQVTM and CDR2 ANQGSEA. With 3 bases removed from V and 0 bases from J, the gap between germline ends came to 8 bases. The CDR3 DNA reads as TGCAGCGTTGAGGTCTCCTACCAAGAGACCCAGTACTTC. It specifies CSVEVSYQETQYF.

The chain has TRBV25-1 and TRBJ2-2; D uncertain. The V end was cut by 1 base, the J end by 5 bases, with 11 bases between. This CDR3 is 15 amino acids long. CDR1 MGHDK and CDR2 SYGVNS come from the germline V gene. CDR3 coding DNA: TGTGCCAGCAGTGAATCACCAGGAGCGACCGGGGAGCTGTTTTTT. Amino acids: CASSESPGATGELFF.

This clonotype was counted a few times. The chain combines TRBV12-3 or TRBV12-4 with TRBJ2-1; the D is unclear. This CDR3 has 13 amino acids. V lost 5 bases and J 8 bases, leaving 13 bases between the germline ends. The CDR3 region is CASSADRLHEQFF. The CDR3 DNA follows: TGTGCCAGCAGTGCTGACCGCCTCCATGAGCAGTTCTTC.

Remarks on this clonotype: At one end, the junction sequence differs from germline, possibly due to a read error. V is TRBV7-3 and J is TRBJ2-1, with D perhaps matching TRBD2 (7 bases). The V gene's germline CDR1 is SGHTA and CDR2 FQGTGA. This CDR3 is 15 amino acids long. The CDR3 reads CVSSFPGGGLSEQFF. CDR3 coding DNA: TGTGTCAGCAGCTTTCCCGGCGGGGGCTTAAGTGAGCAGTTCTTC.

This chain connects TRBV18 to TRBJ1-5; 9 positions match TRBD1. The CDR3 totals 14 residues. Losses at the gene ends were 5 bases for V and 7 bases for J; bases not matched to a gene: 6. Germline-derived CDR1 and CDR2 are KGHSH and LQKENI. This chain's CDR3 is CASSAQGAGQPQHF. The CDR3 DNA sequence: TGTGCCAGCTCAGCACAGGGGGCTGGACAGCCCCAGCATTTT. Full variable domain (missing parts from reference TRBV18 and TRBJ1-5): NAGVMQNPRHLVRRRGQEARLRCSPMKGHSHVYWYRQLPEEGLKFMVYLQKENIIDESGMPKERFSAEFPKEGPSILRIQQVVRGDSAAYFCASSAQGAGQPQHFGDGTRLSIL.

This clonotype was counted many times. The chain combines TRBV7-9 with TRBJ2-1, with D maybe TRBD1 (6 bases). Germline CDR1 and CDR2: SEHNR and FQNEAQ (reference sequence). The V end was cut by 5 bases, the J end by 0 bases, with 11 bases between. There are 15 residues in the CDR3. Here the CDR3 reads CASSPRGGSYNEQFF. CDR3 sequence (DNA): TGTGCCAGCAGCCCCCGAGGGGGCTCCTACAATGAGCAGTTCTTC.